This TCR beta chain comes out of a study of T cell repertoires in ileal Crohn's disease (dated by TCRdb to about 2019). With regard to the full study: The median duration of disease was 7.5 to 9.5 years, and at the time of surgery around 35% of patients were active smokers. Every patient underwent surgery because of a complication, which was stricturing disease in approximately 61% and penetrating disease in approximately 40%. Roughly half of the patients were given postoperative therapy, with under 13 receiving thiopurines and fewer than 20 receiving anti-TNF agents. Biopsies taken from the inflamed portion of the ileum in the surgical resection specimen were designated as M0 samples. For commercial TCRB immunosequencing, 450 to 550 nanograms of biopsy DNA were submitted for each sample. The TCR repertoire was analysed in approximately 60 patients with Crohn's disease drawn from a prospective multicentre cohort. The study was conducted in parallel with a multicentre cohort built to find predictors of early endoscopic recurrence after ileocolonic resection. Endoscopic postoperative recurrence was defined by a Rutgeerts score above i0. A total of 170 or so mucosal samples from approximately 60 patients were sequenced, collected from several sites on the surgical specimen and at postoperative endoscopy. The study at large found these results: Endoscopic recurrence was found to be associated with higher high-frequency clone percentages at surgery, and recurrence was observed in all patients with clonality above 26.8% (18/57). A significantly higher proportion of clonal expansions was observed in active smokers at surgery than in non-smokers (about 25% vs 20%, p=0.02). Compared with CD4 T cells, sorted CD8 T cells held more high-frequency clones, which suggests that the mucosal expansions were mostly CD8. Only a subgroup of patients, of unstated size, had mucosal CD4 and CD8 T cells sorted and sequenced.

Read against the paper, the sample's time point label means: inflamed ileum from the surgical specimen. Adults with ileal or ileocolonic Crohn's disease for whom ileocolonic resection was indicated were considered eligible. Whole ileal mucosal biopsies were stored frozen at -80°C before DNA extraction. Genomic DNA was extracted from frozen whole biopsies with a TRizol-based method and quantified on a NanoDrop 2000 spectrophotometer. Libraries were built with the immunoSEQ multiplex PCR assay. A two-step, amplification bias-controlled multiplex PCR was used by Adaptive Biotechnology to amplify CDR3 regions from genomic DNA. The first PCR used primers for every V and J gene segment; the second PCR added barcodes and Illumina adapters. An Illumina instrument was used to sequence the CDR3 libraries. As for the original processing: The analysis drew on both the pipelines supplied by the vendor and custom analysis of the raw data in R/Bioconductor running R version 3.3.0. Clonality, which ranges from 0 to 1, was calculated as the inverse of the normalised Shannon entropy across all productive clones. High-frequency clones were defined as the share of the repertoire occupied by the top 100 clones, with only clones passing a 95% confidence test being retained. Overlap between samples was measured with the Morisita-Horn index, while repertoire diversity was measured with the Simpson index. TCRdb obtained this table from immuneACCESS and retained in-frame rearrangements with V and J assigned. These tables miss some clones; where compared with another copy, unresolved V genes account for less than half of the shortfall, and the remainder is unexplained. That table gives V, J and clone size, and the DNA gave D and trimming. This sample holds around 15,000 clones; about 78% were observed only once. Clones ranked in the top ten supply about 4.4% of the sample.

This clone was seen just once. Its cognate antigen has yet to be identified. No much larger clonotype is one base removed from it; base qualities were not supplied. V sheds 0 bases and J sheds 1 base, leaving 3 bases between their ends. CDR1 and CDR2 are drawn from the germline V gene: MNHNS, SASEGT. Taken from cysteine to phenylalanine, the CDR3 has 13 residues. Solely the CDR3 DNA is kept, with 39 bases framed from the first base. The chain employs TRBV6-1 and TRBJ2-5; the D gene cannot be resolved reliably. The source of this sequence is an adult with Crohn's disease. Material for sequencing was ileal tissue. CDR3 loop: CASSEAPQETQYF. The sequenced DNA: TGTGCCAGCAGTGAAGCCCCCCAAGAGACCCAGTACTTC.